Listed below are T cell receptor beta chains from one sample, sequenced in a study of control samples from healthy donors and cancer patients. Data came from immunoSEQ multiplex PCR; TCRdb stores just in-frame clones and leaves some out. Of around 95,000 clones listed, around four fifths are singletons. Specimen: blood. The receptors shown here come from a man aged 25-45 years in good health. Each CDR3 is given with its conserved first and last residue. The D gene is left open where the match is weak. Not all rows give a size; the values are once, few, many and, for expanded clones, a class.

v_gene	abundance	j_gene	d_gene	CDR3aa	CDR3nt
TRBV5-5	NA	TRBJ2-3	NA	CATRRQPGTDTQYF	TGTGCGACCCGGCGGCAACCCGGCACAGATACGCAGTATTTT
TRBV11-2	NA	TRBJ2-5	NA	CASSYRVQETQYF	TGTGCCAGCAGCTACAGGGTCCAAGAGACCCAGTACTTC
TRBV14	NA	TRBJ1-6	NA	CASSQGPNSPLHF	TGTGCCAGCAGCCAAGGCCCAAATTCACCCCTCCACTTT
TRBV30	NA	TRBJ2-2	NA	CAWSVSGLNTGELFF	TGTGCCTGGAGTGTAAGCGGTTTGAACACCGGGGAGCTGTTTTTT
TRBV11-2	NA	TRBJ1-1	NA	CASSTGGRGRSEAFF	TGTGCCAGCAGCACCGGGGGGAGGGGGAGGTCTGAAGCTTTCTTT
TRBV10-1	NA	TRBJ2-3	NA	CASSPMGGTDTQYF	TGCGCCAGCAGCCCGATGGGGGGAACAGATACGCAGTATTTT
TRBV9	many	TRBJ2-7	TRBD1	CASSVDLGTGSYEQYF	TGTGCCAGCAGCGTAGACCTCGGGACAGGCTCCTACGAGCAGTACTTC
TRBV6-5	NA	TRBJ2-7	NA	CASSYSRGLRTQYF	TGTGCCAGCAGTTACTCACGGGGCTTAAGGACGCAGTACTTC
TRBV30	NA	TRBJ2-6	TRBD1	CAWSSRGLSSGANVLTF	TGTGCCTGGAGTTCAAGGGGGCTAAGCTCTGGGGCCAACGTCCTGACTTTC
TRBV27	NA	TRBJ1-1	NA	CASSFSGLYTEAFF	TGTGCCAGCAGTTTTTCAGGACTTTACACTGAAGCTTTCTTT
TRBV5-4	NA	TRBJ2-7	TRBD1	CASSWRTGNYEQYF	TGTGCCAGCAGCTGGAGGACAGGGAACTACGAGCAGTACTTC
TRBV19	NA	TRBJ1-5	NA	CASSGTHNQPQHF	TGTGCCAGTAGCGGGACACACAATCAGCCCCAGCATTTT
TRBV15	once	TRBJ2-3	TRBD1	CATSAGTGADTQYF	TGTGCCACCAGCGCCGGGACAGGGGCCGATACGCAGTATTTT
TRBV6-1	NA	TRBJ1-1	TRBD1	CASSDVRQGKAEAFF	TGTGCCAGCAGTGATGTGAGACAGGGGAAAGCTGAAGCTTTCTTT
TRBV28	NA	TRBJ1-5	TRBD1	CASRHRDRDQPQHF	TGTGCCAGCAGGCACCGGGACAGGGATCAGCCCCAGCATTTT
TRBV25-1	NA	TRBJ2-1	NA	CASSPREDNSYNEQFF	TGTGCCAGCAGTCCGCGAGAGGACAACTCCTACAATGAGCAGTTCTTC
TRBV9	once	TRBJ2-3	TRBD2	CASSTGGRTDTQYF	TGTGCCAGCAGCACGGGGGGGCGGACAGATACGCAGTATTTT
TRBV14	NA	TRBJ1-1	NA	CASSPGPGAEAFF	TGTGCCAGCAGCCCTGGCCCTGGTGCTGAAGCTTTCTTT
TRBV7-3	NA	TRBJ2-2	NA	CASSSRAGELFF	TGTGCCAGCAGCTCCAGGGCCGGGGAGCTGTTTTTT
TRBV19	once	TRBJ1-1	TRBD1	CAVGPGTGEAFF	TGTGCAGTAGGGCCCGGGACAGGTGAAGCTTTCTTT
TRBV19	NA	TRBJ2-3	NA	CASTQWARRTPTDTQYF	TGTGCCAGTACACAGTGGGCGAGAAGGACTCCTACAGATACGCAGTATTTT
TRBV19	medium-sized	TRBJ2-7	NA	CASSSRYEQYF	TGTGCCAGTAGTTCCAGATACGAGCAGTACTTC
TRBV21-1	NA	TRBJ2-7	NA	CASTLNGGYEQYF	TGTGCCAGCACCCTTAATGGGGGATACGAGCAGTACTTC
TRBV7-7	NA	TRBJ2-5	TRBD1	CASRRDRGEETQYF	TGTGCCAGCAGGCGAGACAGGGGTGAAGAGACCCAGTACTTC
TRBV10-3	NA	TRBJ1-1	NA	CAISESRGMNTEAFF	TGTGCCATCAGTGAGTCGAGAGGCATGAACACTGAAGCTTTCTTT
TRBV6-5	NA	TRBJ1-1	NA	CASSSRQSGEAFF	TGTGCCAGCAGCAGCAGACAGTCCGGCGAAGCTTTCTTT
TRBV27	NA	TRBJ2-3	NA	CASSPLSSVDTQYF	TGTGCCAGCAGTCCCCTCTCTAGCGTTGATACGCAGTATTTT
TRBV30	NA	TRBJ2-7	TRBD1	CAWSKRQGTHEQYF	TGTGCCTGGAGTAAAAGACAGGGCACCCACGAGCAGTACTTC
TRBV5-5	NA	TRBJ2-7	TRBD1	CASSPRTGETGEQYF	TGTGCCAGCAGCCCGAGGACAGGGGAGACGGGGGAGCAGTACTTC
TRBV19	many	TRBJ1-3	NA	CASSLRGFSGNTIYF	TGTGCCAGTAGTCTCCGGGGCTTCTCTGGAAACACCATATATTTT
TRBV4-1	NA	TRBJ1-1	TRBD1	CASRGTGGTEAFF	TGCGCCAGCAGGGGGACAGGGGGCACTGAAGCTTTCTTT
TRBV6-6	medium-sized	TRBJ1-2	TRBD1	CASSYSPGGAYGYTF	TGTGCCAGCAGTTACTCTCCAGGGGGCGCCTATGGCTACACCTTC
TRBV10-1	NA	TRBJ2-7	TRBD2	CASSIAGGYEQYF	TGCGCCAGCAGTATAGCGGGGGGCTACGAGCAGTACTTC
TRBV18	NA	TRBJ1-5	NA	CASSLSQGWSNQPQHF	TGTGCCAGCTCCCTCTCCCAGGGATGGAGCAATCAGCCCCAGCATTTT
TRBV27	NA	TRBJ1-3	NA	CASRPPSGAGNTIYF	TGTGCCAGCAGACCCCCCTCGGGGGCTGGAAACACCATATATTTT
TRBV12-3/TRBV12-4	NA	TRBJ2-5	NA	CASSWGEETQYF	TGTGCCAGCAGTTGGGGGGAAGAGACCCAGTACTTC
TRBV28	NA	TRBJ1-5	NA	CASRRVSVSNQPQHF	TGTGCCAGCAGAAGGGTTTCGGTGAGCAATCAGCCCCAGCATTTT
TRBV6-5	NA	TRBJ2-2	NA	CAITRQQNTGELFF	TGTGCCATCACTCGACAGCAGAACACCGGGGAGCTGTTTTTT
TRBV6-1	NA	TRBJ1-6	TRBD1	CASSDTTGGNSPLHF	TGTGCCAGCAGTGATACTACAGGGGGCAATTCACCCCTCCACTTT
TRBV5-1	NA	TRBJ1-1	TRBD1	CASSGTGGFGNTEAFF	TGCGCCAGCAGCGGGACAGGGGGCTTCGGGAACACTGAAGCTTTCTTT
TRBV30	NA	TRBJ1-1	NA	CAWSVRSDRRGAFF	TGTGCCTGGAGTGTACGTTCCGACAGAAGAGGGGCTTTCTTT
TRBV14	NA	TRBJ1-6	NA	CASSQVGFHENSPLHF	TGTGCCAGCAGCCAAGTCGGCTTCCACGAGAATTCACCCCTCCACTTT
TRBV5-5	NA	TRBJ1-2	NA	CASSLGPPGNYGYTF	TGTGCCAGCAGCCTGGGACCGCCCGGGAACTATGGCTACACCTTC
TRBV19	NA	TRBJ1-5	NA	CASSARNQPQHF	TGTGCCAGTAGTGCCCGTAATCAGCCCCAGCATTTT
TRBV11-2	NA	TRBJ1-2	TRBD1	CASSKDRSYGYTF	TGTGCCAGCAGTAAGGACAGGAGCTATGGCTACACCTTC
TRBV27	NA	TRBJ2-4	TRBD1	CASSPGTGGHIQYF	TGTGCCAGCAGCCCAGGGACAGGGGGCCACATTCAGTACTTC
TRBV6-5	NA	TRBJ1-1	TRBD1	CASSRTGGRGTEAFF	TGTGCCAGCAGTCGGACAGGGGGCCGGGGGACTGAAGCTTTCTTT
TRBV3-1/TRBV3-2	NA	TRBJ2-5	TRBD1	CASSLRTGMMETQYF	TGTGCCAGCAGCCTTCGGACAGGGATGATGGAGACCCAGTACTTC